The clone carrying this TCR beta chain was counted between two and nine times. Its specificity is not known. TCRdb re-derived calls from the 5' RACE reads in MiXCR, one entry per CDR3 protein. Of under 300,000 distinct CDR3 sequences listed, around 6.5% are singletons. CDR1 is SGHTA, CDR2 FQGTGA, per germline. V trimming: 5 bases; J trimming: 10 bases; junction bases outside the gene matches: 7. The CDR3 is 14 amino acids. This entry belongs to a study of identical twins. Overall study results and limits: Cord blood beta clonotypes present at high abundance carried fewer insertions; no such pattern appeared in memory repertoires.

Separately, the same data were catalogued under a study of T cells expressing NK-cell markers. That source adds: Sorted CD3+CD56+NKG2C+, CD3+CD56+NKG2C- and CD3+CD56-NKG2C+ T-cell subsets were beta-chain profiled.

The source of this sequence is a woman aged 18 to 35 in good health. The chain recombines TRBV7-3 with TRBJ1-6, with 8 bases aligning to TRBD1. Material for sequencing was CD8+ T cells sorted from blood. DNA of the CDR3: TGTGCCAGCAGCCCTGGACAGGGCGTCTCACCCCTCCACTTT. Encoded protein: CASSPGQGVSPLHF.